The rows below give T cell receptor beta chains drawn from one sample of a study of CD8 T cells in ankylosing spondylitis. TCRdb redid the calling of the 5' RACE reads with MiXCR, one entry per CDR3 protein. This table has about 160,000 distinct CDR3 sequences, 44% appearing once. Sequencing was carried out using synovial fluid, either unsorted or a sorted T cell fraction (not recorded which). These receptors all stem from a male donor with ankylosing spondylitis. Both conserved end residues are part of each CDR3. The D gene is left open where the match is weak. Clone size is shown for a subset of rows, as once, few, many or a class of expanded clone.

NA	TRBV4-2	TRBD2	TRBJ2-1	CASSQGWTSGSINEQFF	TGTGCCAGCAGCCAGGGGTGGACTAGCGGGAGTATCAATGAGCAGTTCTTC
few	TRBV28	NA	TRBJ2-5	CASSLGWSRCQETQYF	TGTGCCAGCAGCTTAGGGTGGTCGCGGTGTCAAGAGACCCAGTACTTC
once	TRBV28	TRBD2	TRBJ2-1	CASSSIPGLAGDEQFF	TGTGCCAGCAGTTCGATTCCGGGACTAGCGGGCGATGAGCAGTTCTTC
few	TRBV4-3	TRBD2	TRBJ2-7	CASSQDAGVYEQYF	TGCGCCAGCAGCCAAGATGCGGGAGTTTACGAGCAGTACTTC
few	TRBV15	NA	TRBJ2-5	CATSRDQGQETQYF	TGTGCCACCAGCAGAGATCAGGGCCAAGAGACCCAGTACTTC
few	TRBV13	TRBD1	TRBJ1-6	CASSLDGDRENSPLHF	TGTGCCAGCAGCTTAGATGGGGACAGGGAAAATTCACCCCTCCACTTT
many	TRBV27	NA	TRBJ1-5	CASSFFDGRNQPQHF	TGTGCCAGCAGTTTCTTCGACGGCCGCAATCAGCCCCAGCATTTT
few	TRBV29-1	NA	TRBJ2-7	CSVEGHDNGEQYF	TGCAGCGTTGAGGGCCATGACAACGGCGAGCAGTACTTC
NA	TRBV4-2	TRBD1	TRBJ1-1	CASSPRTRDRGCCGVGLAEAFF	TGTGCCAGCAGCCCCCGCACCCGGGACAGGGGTTGTTGTGGGGTGGGGTTGGCTGAAGCTTTCTTT
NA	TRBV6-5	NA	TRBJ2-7	CASSLVQEIPTYEQYF	TGTGCCAGCAGTTTAGTACAGGAGATTCCAACCTACGAGCAGTACTTC
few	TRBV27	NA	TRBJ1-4	CASSLLSSNEKLFF	TGTGCCAGCAGTTTGCTTTCTTCTAATGAAAAACTGTTTTTT
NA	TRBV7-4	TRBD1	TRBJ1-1	CASRTTGDGAEAFF	TGTGCCAGCAGGACTACAGGGGACGGGGCTGAAGCTTTCTTT
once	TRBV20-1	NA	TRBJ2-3	CSASPGWGEPTQGTDTQYF	TGCAGTGCTAGTCCCGGTTGGGGCGAACCTACCCAGGGCACAGATACGCAGTATTTT
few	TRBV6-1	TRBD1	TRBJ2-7	CASRRTGYYEQYF	TGTGCCAGCAGAAGGACAGGGTACTACGAGCAGTACTTC
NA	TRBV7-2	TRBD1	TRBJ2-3	CASSFSAPGQGTTDTQYF	TGTGCCAGCAGCTTTAGCGCCCCGGGACAGGGAACCACAGATACGCAGTATTTT
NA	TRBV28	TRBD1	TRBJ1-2	CASSRAPGTEFYGYTF	TGTGCCAGCAGTAGAGCCCCCGGGACAGAATTCTATGGCTACACCTTC
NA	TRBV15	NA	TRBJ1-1	CATSTGTNTEAFF	TGTGCCACCAGCACCGGGACGAACACTGAAGCTTTCTTT
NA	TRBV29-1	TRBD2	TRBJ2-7	CSVDGTSGAYEQYF	TGCAGCGTTGACGGGACTAGCGGGGCCTACGAGCAGTACTTC
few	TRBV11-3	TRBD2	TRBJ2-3	CASSFTSGSTDTQYF	TGTGCCAGCAGCTTTACTAGCGGTAGCACAGATACGCAGTATTTT
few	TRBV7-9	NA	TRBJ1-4	CASSLYLGAREKLFF	TGTGCCAGCAGCTTATATCTGGGGGCGCGTGAAAAACTGTTTTTT
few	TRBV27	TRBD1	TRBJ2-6	CASSPDRGIGGANVLTF	TGTGCCAGCAGCCCGGACAGGGGAATAGGTGGGGCCAACGTCCTGACTTTC
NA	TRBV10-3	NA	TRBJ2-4	CAISESTPTDDWHIQYF	TGTGCCATCAGTGAGTCGACCCCGACAGACGACTGGCACATTCAGTACTTC
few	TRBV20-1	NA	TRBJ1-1	CSARVGTEAFF	TGCAGTGCTAGAGTGGGCACTGAAGCTTTCTTT
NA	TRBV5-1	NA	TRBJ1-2	CASRPYDDSFGYTF	TGCGCCAGCAGGCCATACGACGACAGCTTTGGCTACACCTTC
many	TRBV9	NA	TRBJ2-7	CASSVGSTVYEQYF	TGTGCCAGCAGCGTAGGGTCGACAGTCTACGAGCAGTACTTC
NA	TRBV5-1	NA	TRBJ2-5	CASSLSTGETQYF	TGCGCCAGCAGCCTCTCTACTGGGGAGACCCAGTACTTC
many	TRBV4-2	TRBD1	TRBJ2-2	CASSQDGDRSTGELFF	TGTGCCAGCAGCCAAGATGGGGACAGGTCGACCGGGGAGCTGTTTTTT
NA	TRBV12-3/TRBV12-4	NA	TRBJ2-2	CASSFWETGELFF	TGTGCCAGCAGTTTCTGGGAAACCGGGGAGCTGTTTTTT
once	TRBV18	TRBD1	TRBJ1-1	CASSSPGGRGVTEAFF	TGTGCCAGCTCCTCCCCCGGCGGCAGGGGGGTCACTGAAGCTTTCTTT
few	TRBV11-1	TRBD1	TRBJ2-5	CASSPSFRGRQTQYF	TGTGCCAGCAGCCCCTCGTTCAGGGGGCGACAGACCCAGTACTTC
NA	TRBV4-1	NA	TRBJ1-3	CASSQEWGRDENTIYF	TGCGCCAGCAGCCAAGAGTGGGGCAGGGATGAAAACACCATATATTTT
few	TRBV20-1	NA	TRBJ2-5	CSALYNGQFQETQYF	TGCAGTGCACTTTACAACGGACAGTTCCAAGAGACCCAGTACTTC
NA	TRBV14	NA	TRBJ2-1	CASSEWGRRRNEQFF	TGTGCCAGCAGCGAGTGGGGGCGCCGTAGGAATGAGCAGTTCTTC
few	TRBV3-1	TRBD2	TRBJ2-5	CASSRPLAGVQETQYF	TGTGCCAGCAGCCGCCCACTAGCGGGGGTGCAAGAGACCCAGTACTTC
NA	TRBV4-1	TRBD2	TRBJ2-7	CASSRQPASGRYTSYEQYF	TGCGCCAGCAGCCGCCAACCGGCTAGCGGGAGGTACACATCATACGAGCAGTACTTC
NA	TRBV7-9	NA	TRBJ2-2	CASSLRHPGTGELFF	TGTGCCAGCAGCCTTAGACACCCCGGCACCGGGGAGCTGTTTTTT
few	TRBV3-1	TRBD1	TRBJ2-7	CASSPRGQAYEQYF	TGTGCCAGCAGCCCCAGGGGGCAAGCCTACGAGCAGTACTTC
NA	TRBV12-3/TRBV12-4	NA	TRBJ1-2	CASSFYRSYGYTF	TGTGCCAGCAGTTTTTACAGGTCCTATGGCTACACCTTC
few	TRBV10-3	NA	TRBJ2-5	CAISESIVKGETQYF	TGTGCCATCAGTGAGTCGATTGTCAAGGGGGAGACCCAGTACTTC
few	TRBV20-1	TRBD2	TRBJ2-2	CSASIAGTDTGELFF	TGCAGTGCTTCAATAGCGGGGACCGACACCGGGGAGCTGTTTTTT
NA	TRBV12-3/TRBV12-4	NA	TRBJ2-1	CASSLGRYSYNEQFF	TGTGCCAGCAGTTTAGGGCGGTACTCCTACAATGAGCAGTTCTTC
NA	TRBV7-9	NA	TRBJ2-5	CASSSQGLRDQETQYF	TGTGCCAGCAGCTCCCAGGGTCTTCGGGACCAAGAGACCCAGTACTTC
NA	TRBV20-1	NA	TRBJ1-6	CSARPGVWGSPLHF	TGCAGTGCTAGACCAGGGGTTTGGGGTTCACCCCTCCACTTT
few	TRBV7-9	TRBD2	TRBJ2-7	CASSSGTSGEQYF	TGTGCCAGCTCCTCCGGGACTAGCGGTGAGCAGTACTTC
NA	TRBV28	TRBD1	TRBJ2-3	CAPDRAETDTQYF	TGTGCCCCAGACAGGGCAGAAACAGATACGCAGTATTTT
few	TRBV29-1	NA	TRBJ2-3	CSGHLLADTQYF	TGCAGCGGCCACCTTCTTGCGGATACGCAGTATTTT
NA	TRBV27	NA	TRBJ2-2	CASSRQGRPTGELFF	TGTGCCAGCAGTAGGCAGGGGCGCCCCACCGGGGAGCTGTTTTTT
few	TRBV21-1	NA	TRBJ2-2	CASSNFRDRAGELFF	TGTGCCAGCAGCAACTTTCGGGACAGGGCCGGGGAGCTGTTTTTT
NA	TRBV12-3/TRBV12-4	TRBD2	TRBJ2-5	CASSSGLAGQETQYF	TGTGCCAGCAGTTCGGGACTAGCGGGCCAAGAGACCCAGTACTTC
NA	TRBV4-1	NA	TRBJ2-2	CASSQDLQELTGELFF	TGCGCCAGCAGCCAAGACCTGCAGGAGCTCACCGGGGAGCTGTTTTTT
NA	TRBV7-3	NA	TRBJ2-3	CASSVPGGDTQYF	TGTGCCAGCAGCGTCCCGGGCGGGGATACGCAGTATTTT
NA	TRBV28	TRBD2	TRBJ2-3	CASSFSSGRAEGTDTQYF	TGTGCCAGCAGTTTCTCGAGCGGGAGGGCGGAGGGAACAGATACGCAGTATTTT
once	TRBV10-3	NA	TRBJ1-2	CAISESSKRRIPWMNYGYTF	TGTGCCATCAGTGAGTCAAGTAAACGTCGGATACCTTGGATGAACTATGGCTACACCTTC
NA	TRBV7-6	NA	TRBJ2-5	CASSLRLERSETQYF	TGTGCCAGCAGCTTGAGGCTAGAGCGCTCAGAGACCCAGTACTTC